This TCR beta chain was documented in a study of T cells in Graves' hyperthyroidism and ophthalmopathy (dated by TCRdb to the late 2010s). Study-wide context: To identify distinguishing TCR V-J signatures, a discovery cohort of about 100 patients was used, comprising 43 with Graves' ophthalmopathy and under 60 with stable Graves' hyperthyroidism. After blood sampling, hyperthyroidism patients were treated with methimazole at a starting dose of 30 mg daily, and ophthalmopathy patients were treated with high-dose intravenous methylprednisolone. Prospective prediction of ophthalmopathy was tested in an independent validation cohort of approximately 18 hyperthyroidism patients and 17 patients who later progressed to ophthalmopathy. The roughly 90 discovery patients were divided at random into training and test sets in a 7:3 ratio. Thyroid tissue and blood T-cell repertoires from about 6 Graves' hyperthyroidism patients were also compared in the study. TCR Vbeta CDR3 sequencing of 120 to 150 peripheral blood samples (roughly 43 ophthalmopathy, around 80 hyperthyroidism and approximately 17 progressor patients) is reported in the paper.

The paper's findings and limits, for the study overall: No statistical method was used to fix the sample size in advance, and group allocation was not hidden from the investigators. Most expanded thyroid clonotypes (frequency above 0.001) were also detected in blood, suggesting blood repertoires may reflect thyroid immune responses. In cross-validation, a model built on a 13 V-J signature told ophthalmopathy apart from stable hyperthyroidism with 85% to 90% sensitivity and 81% to 82% specificity, and in testing the same model reached 80%/75%. In validation, progression to ophthalmopathy was predicted by the model with about 70% sensitivity and 72.22% specificity, a median of 6.5 months before onset.

About this clonotype itself: The antigen it binds to is not known. The input lacks base qualities; no much larger clone sits a single base away.

Amplification of TCR beta CDR3 regions was carried out from RNA transcripts. The first round of RT-PCR for the TCR CDR3 was performed with the HTBI primer set and the Qiagen OneStep RT-PCR kit. The libraries were constructed in a second round of multiplex PCR and then size-selected and purified. The libraries were sequenced on an Illumina HiSeq2000 using paired-end 100 bp reads. The study's own analysis went as follows. Raw data were processed with SOAPnuke, discarding reads with adapters, uncalled bases, mean Phred below 15, or no exact constant-primer or identifier match. COPE v1.2.5 was used to merge the high-quality paired reads, and each unique nucleotide sequence was defined as a clonotype. Clonotypes were aligned to IMGT TRBV, TRBD and TRBJ reference segments using MiTCR v1.1. Only V-J combinations with frequency above 0.0001, covering 99% to 99.2% of repertoires, were analysed. A TCS score was defined as the ratio of F50 (clonal expansion) to E x V (chaos), with BLOSUM62-based TCRdist applied between CDR3 peptides within each V-J. Welch's t-statistics and random forest reduced around 520 V-J features to 10 to 15, which were used in a naive Bayes classifier (R e1071). Thyroid-blood repertoire similarity was quantified with the Morisita-Horn index. Starting from the raw public reads, TCRdb applied fastp trimming at Q25, assembled clones with MiXCR and retained in-frame beta chains. Entries are consolidated by CDR3 protein sequence, retaining the most common genes and DNA. Clone size and V and J calls follow TCRdb, not the original study. This sample comprises about 610,000 distinct CDR3 sequences, about half of them detected only once. The ten most abundant clones make up approximately 7.5% of the sample.

A patient counted as having stable Graves' hyperthyroidism if no progression to ophthalmopathy occurred over 18 months of follow-up. Hyperthyroidism patients were aged 18 to 65 years and newly diagnosed, with disease duration of less than 2 months. Any patient with an uncontrolled infection, another autoimmune disease, pregnancy or lactation was excluded. Diagnoses were established on the basis of clinical symptoms, serum thyroxine and TRAb, thyroid ultrasound, and orbital computed tomography. Total RNA was extracted using Trizol reagent, and RNA quality was assessed on an Agilent 2100 Bioanalyzer. Trimming removed 2 bases from V and 0 bases from J; the gene matches leave 5 bases unexplained. From the cysteine through the phenylalanine, the CDR3 covers 18 amino acids. Only the CDR3 DNA is retained, 54 bases long and in frame from the first base. Sequences KGHDR (CDR1) and SFDVKD (CDR2) are obtained from the germline V gene.

The clonotype comes from a woman under 30 with Graves' hyperthyroidism. Recombination linked TRBV24-1 to TRBJ2-6; TRBD1 agrees with 8 junctional bases. The specimen sequenced was peripheral blood or thyroid tissue (not recorded which). The DNA sequence is TGTGCCACCAGTGATTGGGGACAGGCCTTCTCTGGGGCCAACGTCCTGACTTTC. Translated, it gives CATSDWGQAFSGANVLTF.